The 26 T cell receptor beta chains listed next were all sequenced from one sample in a study of metastatic and nonmetastatic thyroid tumors. TCRdb re-processed the PCR reads through MiXCR. The data show 30,000 to 40,000 clones, approximately 15% seen once. Thyroid surgery was preceded by no treatment in any patient. Sequencing used blood. These receptors all stem from a female donor with papillary thyroid cancer or a benign thyroid nodule (not recorded which). Some clones in this sample may be carry-over from other donors' samples.

This clone was observed at least ten times. The chain recombines TRBV6-1 with TRBJ1-2; TRBD1 might be the D (6 bases). The ends were cut back, 10 bases at V and 3 bases at J, with 12 bases in the middle. CDR1 is MNHNS and CDR2 is SASEGT in the germline V gene. The CDR3 extends over 12 amino acids. CDR3 nucleotide sequence: TGTGCCACCTCAGGGGACTACTATGGCTACACCTTC. The encoded protein is CATSGDYYGYTF.

This clone appeared many times. The chain carries TRBV3-1 and TRBJ1-2; possibly TRBD1 for D (5 bases). Looked up from germline, CDR1 is LGHDT and CDR2 is YNNKEL (reference sequence). The V and J ends lost 4 bases and 2 bases respectively, with 26 bases between them. The CDR3 length is 19 residues. CDR3 residues: CASSPQERSVQVWNYGYTF. In DNA form, the CDR3 reads TGTGCCAGCAGCCCACAGGAAAGGAGCGTACAGGTTTGGAACTATGGCTACACCTTC.

This clone has ten or more counts. CDR3: CASSPAANYEQYF. CDR3 bases: TGTGCCAGTAGTCCCGCGGCCAACTACGAGCAGTACTTC. V gene TRBV19 combines with J gene TRBJ2-7; D gene unclear. The CDR3 is made up of 13 amino acids. Germline CDR1 reads LNHDA; CDR2 reads SQIVND (reference sequence). V was trimmed by 5 bases and J by 3 bases, leaving 11 bases between them.

This clone was seen ten or more times. The chain has TRBV6-1 and TRBJ1-1, with D tentatively TRBD1 (5 bases). The CDR3 sequence is 13 residues long. Germline loops: CDR1 MNHNS, CDR2 SASEGT. V dropped 5 bases and J dropped 4 bases, with 11 bases sitting between them. CDR3 DNA sequence: TGTGCCAGCAGTCCACGGGGGGGCACTGAAGCTTTCTTT. It encodes CASSPRGGTEAFF.

The sample holds many counts of this clone. This chain uses TRBV9 with TRBJ2-1; D is uncertain. The CDR3 runs 12 residues. V was trimmed by 0 bases and J by 5 bases, leaving 3 bases between them. Germline assignment: CDR1 SGDLS and CDR2 YYNGEE. CDR3 loop: CASSVGNNEQFF. CDR3 DNA: TGTGCCAGCAGCGTAGGAAACAATGAGCAGTTCTTC.

This clone has only a few counts. The rearrangement joins TRBV6-4 to TRBJ2-2, with TRBD2 matching over 10 bases. The junction had 1 base not matched to a gene; V was cut back by 5 bases and J by 4 bases. CDR3 length equals 14 residues. Germline V lookup: CDR1 MRHNA, CDR2 SNTAGT. The CDR3 DNA follows: TGTGCCAGCAGTAGCGGGAGGGCCACCGGGGAGCTGTTTTTT. Its protein product is CASSSGRATGELFF.

This clone appeared many times. The chain links TRBV6-2 or TRBV6-3 to TRBJ2-5; TRBD1 might be the D (6 bases). Germline V gives CDR1 MNHEY, CDR2 SVGEGT. The CDR3 is 15 residues long. Trimming took off 6 bases at V and 0 bases at J, with 14 bases between the two ends. The CDR3 DNA is TGTGCCAGCAGGCGACCCGGACAGAACCAAGAGACCCAGTACTTC. It encodes CASRRPGQNQETQYF.

In its sample, this clone was seen many times. The CDR3 DNA is TGTGCCAGCAGCCGAGGACAGGGCATGAACACTGAAGCTTTCTTT. Its translation is CASSRGQGMNTEAFF. This chain links TRBV7-9 with TRBJ1-1; TRBD1 matches 8 bases. The germline V gene has CDR1 SEHNR and CDR2 FQNEAQ (reference sequence). The CDR3 is 15 amino acids. J gave up 0 bases and V 5 bases, and 5 bases lay outside the gene matches.

There are many counts of this clone. V is TRBV7-2 and J is TRBJ2-3; 10 bases align to TRBD1. Looked up from germline, CDR1 is SGHTA and CDR2 is FQGNSA. V lost 5 bases to trimming and J lost 5 bases; unmatched junction nucleotides: 7. This CDR3 region has 15 residues. DNA of the CDR3: TGTGCCAGCAGCACTGACAGGGGGCGAGAAGATACGCAGTATTTT. This translates into CASSTDRGREDTQYF.

This clone has ten or more counts. CDR3: CASSPGTGTYSGNTIYF. The CDR3, as DNA: TGTGCCAGCTCACCAGGCACCGGGACATACTCTGGAAACACCATATATTTT. The chain carries TRBV18 and TRBJ1-3; D perhaps matches TRBD1 (6 bases). The CDR3 has 17 amino acids. Trimming took off 2 bases at V and 0 bases at J, with 14 bases between the two ends. The germline V gene has CDR1 KGHSH and CDR2 LQKENI.

This clone showed up many times. A much larger clone lies a single base off, so this may be a read error. It is likely a read error, because the conserved phenylalanine at the end of the CDR3 is missing. The chain recombines TRBV7-6 with TRBJ1-1; D possibly corresponds to TRBD1 (6 bases). CDR3 size: 15 residues. Germline V gives CDR1 SGHVS, CDR2 FNYEAQ. Between the trimmed V and J ends, which lost 5 bases and 3 bases, there was a span of 16 bases. The CDR3: CASSPQSPGDTEAFS. In nucleotides, the CDR3 is TGTGCCAGCAGCCCCCAAAGTCCAGGGGACACTGAAGCTTTCTCT.

This clone occurred many times. The chain couples TRBV20-1 to TRBJ2-3; TRBD2 might be the D (5 bases). Germline assignment: CDR1 DFQATT and CDR2 SNEGSKA (reference sequence). The V end was cut by 3 bases, the J end by 1 base, with 8 bases between. The CDR3 is 13 residues long. The CDR3 sequence is CSAREAGTDTQYF. CDR3 nucleotide sequence: TGCAGTGCTAGGGAAGCGGGCACAGATACGCAGTATTTT.

The chain recombines TRBV18 with TRBJ2-7; possible D gene TRBD1, 5 bases. CDR3 size: 16 residues. Germline-derived CDR1 and CDR2 are KGHSH and LQKENI. Trimming removed 2 bases from V and 5 bases from J, with 19 bases in between. The CDR3 bases are TGTGCCAGCTCACCATGGGCCCGACAGTGTTCCCACGAGCAGTACTTC. Its protein is CASSPWARQCSHEQYF.

There are many counts of this clone. V is TRBV29-1 and J is TRBJ1-1; 7 bases match TRBD1. V shed 7 bases, J shed 11 bases, and the junction held 10 bases outside the gene matches. The CDR3 runs to 11 residues. Germline CDR1 is SQVTM and CDR2 is ANQGSEA. The CDR3 sequence: CSALTGASAFF. In DNA, the CDR3 is TGCAGCGCGTTAACAGGGGCATCGGCTTTCTTT.

At least ten counts were recorded for this clone. This chain links TRBV18 with TRBJ1-1, with 9 bases identical to TRBD1. Germline V gene lookup returns CDR1 KGHSH and CDR2 LQKENI. CDR3 length equals 16 residues. Unmatched junction bases numbered 8, after V lost 1 base and J lost 5 bases. CDR3 region: CASSPRDRGSRTEAFF. CDR3 DNA sequence: TGTGCCAGCTCACCACGAGACAGGGGGTCTCGGACTGAAGCTTTCTTT.

This clone was seen at least ten times. This chain joins TRBV2 and TRBJ2-6, with D unresolved. Trimming cost V 8 bases and J 0 bases, with 5 bases left between them. This CDR3 contains 13 residues. CDR1 and CDR2 from the germline V gene are SNHLY and FYNNEI. CDR3 DNA: TGTGCCAGCCGGATCTCTGGGGCCAACGTCCTGACTTTC. Translated, it gives CASRISGANVLTF.

This chain uses TRBV19 with TRBJ1-5; 7 nucleotides agree with TRBD1. The V segment lost 7 bases and the J segment 7 bases; nucleotides outside the gene matches: 7. Germline V gene lookup returns CDR1 LNHDA and CDR2 SQIVND (reference sequence). CDR3 length: 13 residues. Here the CDR3 reads CASNTGVWQPQHF. The CDR3 bases are TGTGCCAGTAACACAGGGGTTTGGCAGCCCCAGCATTTT.

By share of the sample, this clone is medium-sized (0.01 to 0.1%). This chain links TRBV6-1 with TRBJ2-7, with no clear D. This CDR3 is 14 amino acids long. Germline assignment: CDR1 MNHNS and CDR2 SASEGT. V lost 7 bases, J lost 7 bases, and 20 bases lay in between. CDR3 bases: TGTGCCAGCACCCTGGCCTCTCCGGCTGGAGAGCAGTACTTC. Protein: CASTLASPAGEQYF.

This clone appeared a few times. The rearrangement uses TRBV6-2 or TRBV6-3 and TRBJ2-1; D uncertain. The CDR3 consists of 14 residues. Trimming cost V 8 bases and J 0 bases, with 11 bases left between them. Looked up from germline, CDR1 is MNHEY and CDR2 is SVGEGT. The CDR3 here is CASGLRFSYNEQFF. CDR3 bases: TGTGCCAGCGGCCTTCGGTTCTCCTACAATGAGCAGTTCTTC.

This clone was seen ten or more times. The V gene is TRBV7-9, the J gene TRBJ2-5, with TRBD1 identical over 8 bases. CDR1 SEHNR and CDR2 FQNEAQ come from the germline V gene (reference sequence). The CDR3 loop spans 13 amino acids. The trim removed 6 bases at V and 2 bases at J, leaving 2 bases unmatched. The CDR3 protein is CASRRDRQETQYF. Here the CDR3 DNA reads TGTGCCAGCAGGAGGGACAGGCAAGAGACCCAGTACTTC.

The chain is built from TRBV11-3 and TRBJ2-3, with D perhaps given as TRBD1 or TRBD2 (6 bases each). Trimming shortened V by 5 bases and J by 6 bases, and 18 bases separated the two germline ends. The CDR3 is made up of 15 amino acids. In germline, CDR1 is SGHNT, CDR2 YENEEA. In nucleotides, the CDR3 is TGTGCCAGCAGCCCCAGACCATGGAGGGGGGATACGCAGTATTTT. Its protein is CASSPRPWRGDTQYF.

This clone is a singleton in its sample. This chain uses TRBV20-1 with TRBJ1-5; TRBD1 might be the D (5 bases). Germline V gene sequence: CDR1 DFQATT, CDR2 SNEGSKA (reference sequence). The CDR3 runs 14 residues. The V and J ends lost 6 bases and 3 bases respectively, with 15 bases between them. The CDR3 is CSAIDAGYNQPQHF. The CDR3 DNA is TGCAGTGCCATCGATGCAGGGTACAATCAGCCCCAGCATTTT.

This clone was counted ten times or more. The chain carries TRBV28 and TRBJ1-2; the match to TRBD1 covers 7 bases. With V trimmed by 1 base and J by 3 bases, 11 bases remained unmatched. Germline CDR1 is MDHEN and CDR2 is SYDVKM. This CDR3 spans 17 amino acids. The CDR3 protein is CASSLSGGRGLHYGYTF. In DNA form, the CDR3 reads TGTGCCAGCAGTTTATCCGGGGGGAGGGGGCTTCACTATGGCTACACCTTC.

This clone was seen a single time. This chain uses TRBV18 with TRBJ1-1, with D possibly matching TRBD1 (5 bases). The germline CDR1 and CDR2 sequences are KGHSH and LQKENI. The V end lost 3 bases, the J end lost 11 bases, and 16 bases lay between the germline ends. The CDR3 contains 13 residues. CDR3 DNA sequence: TGTGCCAGCTCACCGGAGGACACGGAGGGGGCTTTCTTT. This encodes CASSPEDTEGAFF. The complete variable domain, with remaining parts taken from reference TRBV18 and TRBJ1-1, reads NAGVMQNPRHLVRRRGQEARLRCSPMKGHSHVYWYRQLPEEGLKFMVYLQKENIIDESGMPKERFSAEFPKEGPSILRIQQVVRGDSAAYFCASSPEDTEGAFFGQGTRLTVV.

This clone has ten or more counts. The chain links TRBV2 to TRBJ2-7; perhaps TRBD2 as D (7 bases). CDR3 length: 17 amino acids. Per germline, CDR1 SNHLY and CDR2 FYNNEI. The V gene lost 4 bases and the J gene lost 2 bases, with 21 bases spanning the gap. The CDR3 region is CASSALSWGGETYEQYF. CDR3 bases: TGTGCCAGCAGTGCCCTGAGTTGGGGGGGCGAGACCTACGAGCAGTACTTC.

This clone appeared many times. This sequence joins TRBV24-1 and TRBJ2-1; 9 bases fit TRBD2. Looked up from germline, CDR1 is KGHDR and CDR2 is SFDVKD. The trim removed 6 bases at V and 3 bases at J, leaving 5 bases unmatched. The CDR3 covers 15 residues. CDR3 coding DNA: TGTGCCACCAGTCCTAGCGGGGAAGGCTACAATGAGCAGTTCTTC. It specifies CATSPSGEGYNEQFF.